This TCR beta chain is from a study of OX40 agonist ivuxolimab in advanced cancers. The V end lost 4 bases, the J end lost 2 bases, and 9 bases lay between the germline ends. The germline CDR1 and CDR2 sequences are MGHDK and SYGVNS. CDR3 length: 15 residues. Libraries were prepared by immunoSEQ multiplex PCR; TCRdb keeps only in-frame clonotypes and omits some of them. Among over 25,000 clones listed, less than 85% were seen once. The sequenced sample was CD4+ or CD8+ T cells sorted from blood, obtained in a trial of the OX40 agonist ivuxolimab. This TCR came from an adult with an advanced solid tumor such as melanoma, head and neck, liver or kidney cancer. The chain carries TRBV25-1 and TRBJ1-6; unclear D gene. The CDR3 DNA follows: TGTGCCAGCAGTGGGCGCCAGGCCTATAATTCACCCCTCCACTTT. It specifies CASSGRQAYNSPLHF.